At least ten counts were recorded for the clone carrying this T cell receptor (beta chain). What it recognizes is unknown. This specimen belongs to a study of identical twins. Study-level findings and limits: Researchers caution that invariant MAIT and iNKT cells could partly confound zero-insertion analyses. Model-predicted out-of-frame TCR alpha sharing fell below observed values in monozygotic twins. Whereas memory repertoires showed no such difference, abundant cord blood beta clonotypes carried fewer insertions.

Trimming removed 5 bases from V and 7 bases from J, with 15 bases in between. This CDR3 has 14 residues. CDR1 and CDR2 (germline): MDHEN, SYDVKM. Unique molecular identifiers were present on the cDNA, which also gained a universal primer site by template switching. TCRdb reanalysed the 5' RACE reads using MiXCR and keeps one entry per CDR3 protein. The repertoire has roughly 1,500,000 distinct CDR3 sequences, around 33% of them found once; the top ten carry about 0.27%. This clonotype originated in a newborn girl in good health. Specimen: cord blood. The rearrangement links TRBV28 to TRBJ2-1; D is possibly TRBD1 (6 bases). CDR3 sequence reads: CASSQGRVGNEQFF. The CDR3 DNA sequence: TGTGCCAGCAGTCAGGGGAGAGTAGGGAATGAGCAGTTCTTC.